Listed here are 24 T cell receptor beta chains from one sample, sequenced in a study of identical twins (dated by TCRdb to about 2016). Libraries were made using 5' RACE. TCRdb names Illumina HiSeq 2000 as the instrument used. Using fastp at Q25 and MiXCR, TCRdb reprocessed the public reads and kept productive beta chains. Every entry covers one CDR3 protein and lists the most common genes and DNA from its rows. Across this sample there are around 450,000 distinct CDR3 sequences, with approximately 15% seen only once. The ten largest clones represent over 0.5% of the sample. This same sample was also taken into another study, of yellow fever vaccine responses in identical twins.

The sample taken for sequencing was CD4+ T cells sorted from blood. The receptors originated from a woman aged 18-29 years in good health.

The chain carries TRBV28 and TRBJ2-7, with D possibly being TRBD2 (6 bases). In germline, CDR1 is MDHEN, CDR2 SYDVKM. V was clipped by 5 bases and J by 1 base, with 12 bases between them. This CDR3 has 14 amino acids. The CDR3 here is CASSLTSWSYEQYF. CDR3 DNA: TGTGCCAGCAGTCTCACTAGCTGGTCCTACGAGCAGTACTTC.

This chain links TRBV28 with TRBJ1-5, with D tentatively TRBD1 (5 bases). CDR3 length: 16 residues. Trimming left V 7 bases short and J 0 bases short, with 16 bases between. CDR1 MDHEN and CDR2 SYDVKM come from the germline V gene. The CDR3 spells CASNIIRTLSNQPQHF. DNA of the CDR3: TGTGCCAGCAACATAATCCGGACACTTAGCAATCAGCCCCAGCATTTT.

In regard to this clonotype: Relative to the germline gene, one junction end is altered; a read error may explain this. V usage is TRBV20-1 and J usage is TRBJ2-1; either TRBD1 or TRBD2 may supply D (5 bases each). Looked up from germline, CDR1 is DFQATT and CDR2 is SNEGSKA (reference sequence). This CDR3 has 17 residues. In DNA form, the CDR3 reads TGCTGTGCTAGAGACCCATGGGGGTTAGGGGTTAACAATGAGCAGTTCTTC. This sequence encodes CCARDPWGLGVNNEQFF.

In nucleotides, the CDR3 is TGTGCCAGCAGTTTCGTCGGGAAAACAGGGGCCCGAAAGACCCAGTACTTC. This translates into CASSFVGKTGARKTQYF. This chain connects TRBV12-3 or TRBV12-4 to TRBJ2-5, with TRBD1 identical over 7 bases. Losses at the gene ends were 3 bases for V and 6 bases for J; bases not matched to a gene: 16. This CDR3 is 17 amino acids long.

The rearrangement uses TRBV7-9 and TRBJ2-1; weak D call: TRBD2 (5 bases). The CDR3 contains 14 residues. V was shortened by 5 bases and J by 4 bases, with 12 bases between the two germline ends. Germline CDR1 is SEHNR and CDR2 is FQNEAQ (reference sequence). CDR3 amino acids: CASSDIGLYNEQFF. CDR3 nucleotide sequence: TGTGCCAGCAGCGACATCGGACTGTACAATGAGCAGTTCTTC.

A remark on this clonotype: Relative to the germline gene, one junction end is altered; a read error may explain this. The rearrangement joins TRBV7-7 to TRBJ2-3, with D possibly being TRBD1 (5 bases). Germline lookup yields CDR1 SSHAT and CDR2 FNYEAQ (reference sequence). This CDR3 spans 15 amino acids. The CDR3 nucleotides read TGTGCTAGCAGCCCATTCCAGGGTGGCACAGATACGCAGTATTTT. This gives the protein CASSPFQGGTDTQYF.

This clonotype occurred a few times. The chain carries TRBV7-9 and TRBJ2-2, with D perhaps TRBD1 (6 bases). The V and J ends lost 5 bases and 1 base respectively, with 14 bases between them. Germline V gene lookup returns CDR1 SEHNR and CDR2 FQNEAQ (reference sequence). The CDR3 is 16 amino acids. CDR3 in DNA: TGTGCCAGCAGCACCCCGCAGGGACAGAACACCGGGGAGCTGTTTTTT. Protein product: CASSTPQGQNTGELFF. The full variable domain, its missing parts supplied by reference TRBV7-9 and TRBJ2-2, is DTGVSQNPRHKITKRGQNVTFRCDPISEHNRLYWYRQTLGQGPEFLTYFQNEAQLEKSRLLSDRFSAERPKGSFSTLEIQRTEQGDSAMYLCASSTPQGQNTGELFFGEGSRLTVL.

This clonotype was seen a handful of times. This CDR3 is CASILAGGRIGELFF. The CDR3 region has the DNA TGTGCCAGCATCCTAGCGGGAGGGCGGATCGGGGAGCTGTTTTTT. V usage is TRBV7-2 and J usage is TRBJ2-2, with 12 bases fitting TRBD2. V shed 7 bases, J shed 7 bases, and the junction held 7 bases outside the gene matches. The CDR3 sequence is 15 residues long. Germline V gene data show CDR1 as SGHTA and CDR2 as FQGNSA.

The V and J genes are TRBV11-2 and TRBJ2-5; no firm D call. Trimming removed 6 bases at V and 4 bases at J, with 15 bases between. Per germline, CDR1 SGHAT and CDR2 FQNNGV. This CDR3 comprises 14 residues. Written as DNA, the CDR3 is TGTGCCAGCAGGAGGACCCGTGAAGGAGAGACCCAGTACTTC. It translates to CASRRTREGETQYF.

In its sample, this clonotype was seen a few times. The genes are TRBV6-2 or TRBV6-3 and TRBJ2-1, with D maybe TRBD2 (6 bases). Germline-derived CDR1 and CDR2 are MNHEY and SVGEGT. V lost 4 bases, J lost 9 bases, and 10 bases lay in between. The CDR3 consists of 12 residues. The DNA of the CDR3 is TGTGCCAGCAGTTCCCTAGCGTCTGAGCAGTTCTTC. This translates into CASSSLASEQFF.

This clonotype was observed a handful of times. V usage is TRBV28 and J usage is TRBJ2-3; 10 positions match TRBD2. The CDR3 has 16 amino acids. J lost 7 bases, V lost 5 bases, and 12 bases had no gene match. Germline loops: CDR1 MDHEN, CDR2 SYDVKM. The CDR3 nucleotides read TGTGCCAGCAGTCCCCTGGGAGCGGGGGGGCCGCATACGCAGTATTTT. Protein product: CASSPLGAGGPHTQYF.

The genes are TRBV28 and TRBJ2-4, with 7 bases fitting TRBD1. J gave up 1 base and V 6 bases, and 6 bases lay outside the gene matches. The CDR3 runs to 15 residues. CDR1 MDHEN and CDR2 SYDVKM come from the germline V gene. CDR3 nucleotide sequence: TGTGCCAGCAGCTCACAGGGGTACGCCAAAAACATTCAGTACTTC. It is translated as CASSSQGYAKNIQYF.

The chain has TRBV4-3 and TRBJ2-7, with 12 bases that match TRBD2. The CDR3 is made up of 15 amino acids. Germline CDR1 is LGHNA and CDR2 is YSLEER. V gave up 4 bases and J gave up 6 bases; unmatched junction bases: 7. CDR3 residues: CASSPLAGGGAEQYF. Written as DNA, the CDR3 is TGCGCCAGCAGCCCGCTAGCGGGAGGGGGAGCCGAGCAGTACTTC.

This clonotype has just a few counts. The rearrangement uses TRBV5-1 and TRBJ2-1; D tentatively fits TRBD1 or TRBD2 (7 bases each). The germline gives CDR1 SGHRS, CDR2 YFSETQ. There are 16 residues in the CDR3. The ends were cut back, 3 bases at V and 8 bases at J, with 21 bases in the middle. This chain's CDR3 is CASSSARGRGNDEQFF. In DNA, the CDR3 is TGCGCCAGCAGCTCCGCCAGGGGGAGGGGAAATGATGAGCAGTTCTTC. The variable domain in full, with the rest retrieved from reference TRBV5-1 and TRBJ2-1, is KAGVTQTPRYLIKTRGQQVTLSCSPISGHRSVSWYQQTPGQGLQFLFEYFSETQRNKGNFPGRFSGRQFSNSRSEMNVSTLELGDSALYLCASSSARGRGNDEQFFGPGTRLTVL.

V is TRBV12-3 or TRBV12-4 and J is TRBJ2-2; the D is unclear. Trimming took 1 base from V and 6 from J, leaving 9 bases between them. There are 14 residues in the CDR3. The CDR3 DNA is TGTGCCAGCAGTTTAGATCATGGGGCCGGGGAGCTGTTTTTT. This encodes CASSLDHGAGELFF.

This clonotype was counted only a few times. Here the CDR3 reads CASSLDVGAGGNSPLHF. In DNA form, the CDR3 reads TGTGCCAGCAGCTTAGATGTCGGCGCAGGGGGGAATTCACCCCTCCACTTT. The chain combines TRBV11-2 with TRBJ1-6; 7 nucleotides line up with TRBD1. Germline lookup yields CDR1 SGHAT and CDR2 FQNNGV. V dropped 0 bases and J dropped 7; count of bases not matched to a gene: 9. The CDR3 covers 17 residues.

This clonotype was seen a few times. The V gene is TRBV18, the J gene TRBJ2-3, with D perhaps given as TRBD1 or TRBD2 (5 bases each). The CDR3 consists of 15 residues. V was pared by 2 bases and J by 1 base, with 10 bases between. CDR1 and CDR2 from the germline V gene are KGHSH and LQKENI. CDR3 amino acids: CASSPSGTRTDTQYF. Written as DNA, the CDR3 is TGTGCCAGCTCACCATCCGGGACCCGCACAGATACGCAGTATTTT.

The rearrangement joins TRBV12-3 or TRBV12-4 to TRBJ2-7, with D perhaps matching TRBD1 or TRBD2 (5 bases each). V was cut by 6 bases and J by 5 bases, with 11 bases left in between. The CDR3 totals 12 residues. As DNA, the CDR3 is TGTGCCAGCAGGACACTGGGGGACGAGCAGTACTTC. It encodes CASRTLGDEQYF.

The J gene is TRBJ2-1, the V gene TRBV12-3 or TRBV12-4, with D perhaps matching TRBD1 (5 bases). The CDR3 consists of 12 residues. V lost 4 bases to trimming and J lost 9 bases, with 10 bases between them. The CDR3 loop is CASSSPQGEQFF. CDR3 nucleotides: TGTGCCAGCAGTTCTCCTCAGGGTGAGCAGTTCTTC.

This chain joins TRBV6-6 and TRBJ2-5; D is unclear. The CDR3 runs 10 residues. Trimming pared 6 bases from V and 8 bases from J, leaving 7 bases between. Germline loops: CDR1 MNHNY, CDR2 SVGAGI (reference sequence). CDR3 sequence (DNA): TGTGCCAGCAGCTCAACTACCCAGTACTTC. Protein: CASSSTTQYF.

This clonotype was picked up a small number of times. The CDR3 DNA follows: TGTGCCAGCAGCCCCGGCGGGAGGGTCAGGAATGAGCAGTTCTTC. Its protein is CASSPGGRVRNEQFF. This sequence joins TRBV7-2 and TRBJ2-1; TRBD2 matches 9 bases. CDR3 size: 15 residues. Germline V gives CDR1 SGHTA, CDR2 FQGNSA. V lost 5 bases and J lost 7; bases outside the gene matches: 9. Variable domain in full (rest from reference TRBV7-2 and TRBJ2-1): GAGVSQSPSNKVTEKGKDVELRCDPISGHTALYWYRQSLGQGLEFLIYFQGNSAPDKSGLPSDRFSAERTGGSVSTLTIQRTQQEDSAVYLCASSPGGRVRNEQFFGPGTRLTVL.

The chain is built from TRBV20-1 and TRBJ2-7; D not certain. CDR1 is DFQATT and CDR2 is SNEGSKA in the germline V gene (reference sequence). The CDR3 is made up of 12 amino acids. V was clipped by 1 base and J by 1 base, with 5 bases between them. The CDR3 coding sequence is TGCAGTGCTAGAGGCCTGTCCTACGAGCAGTACTTC. Translated, it gives CSARGLSYEQYF.

J is TRBJ2-1 and V is TRBV14; 9 bases line up with TRBD2. Germline V CDR1 and CDR2: SGHDN, FVKESK. Trimming removed 1 base from V and 1 base from J; junction bases left unmatched: 5. This CDR3 region has 17 residues. The DNA for the CDR3 is TGTGCCAGCAGCCAAGGTCTAGCGGGGAAATCCTACAATGAGCAGTTCTTC. Encoded protein: CASSQGLAGKSYNEQFF.

The chain couples TRBV28 to TRBJ2-3; D unclear. Trimming removed 2 bases at V and 2 bases at J, with 14 bases between. Germline CDR1 MDHEN, CDR2 SYDVKM. The CDR3 extends over 16 amino acids. In DNA form, the CDR3 reads TGTGCCAGCAGTTTAACCCCGTCTTCCTACACAGATACGCAGTATTTT. It translates to CASSLTPSSYTDTQYF.